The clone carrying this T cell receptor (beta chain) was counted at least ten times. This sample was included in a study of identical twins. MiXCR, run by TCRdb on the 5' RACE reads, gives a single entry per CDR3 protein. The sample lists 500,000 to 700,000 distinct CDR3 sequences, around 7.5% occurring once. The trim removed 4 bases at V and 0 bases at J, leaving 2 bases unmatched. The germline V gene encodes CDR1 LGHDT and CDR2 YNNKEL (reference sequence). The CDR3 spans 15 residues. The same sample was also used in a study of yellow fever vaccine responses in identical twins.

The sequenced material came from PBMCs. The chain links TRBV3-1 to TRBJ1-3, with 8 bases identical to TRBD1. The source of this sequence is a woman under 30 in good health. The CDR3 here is CASSPTGVSGNTIYF. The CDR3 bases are TGTGCCAGCAGCCCGACAGGGGTCTCTGGAAACACCATATATTTT.